This T cell receptor (beta chain) was documented in a study of T cell responses to AZD1222 COVID-19 vaccine. The CDR3 length is 15 residues. The V gene's germline CDR1 is LNHDA and CDR2 SQIVND (reference sequence). Trimming stripped 8 bases from V and 5 bases from J, with 18 bases between. Points from the study as a whole: Unmutated regions of variants are reportedly targeted by nearly half of spike-specific TCRs. Only six individuals given AZD1222 were seropositive at baseline.

Regarding this clone: Its target is unknown.

The table came from immunoSEQ multiplex PCR; TCRdb's copy has only in-frame clones and leaves some out. This table has some 100,000 clones, 70% to 90% appearing once. The clonotype comes from an adult in good health. This sequence joins TRBV19 and TRBJ2-2, with D perhaps matching TRBD1 or TRBD2 (6 bases each). This specimen was peripheral blood, taken on day 0 of MenACWY control vaccination. Here the CDR3 reads CASSGGGLGTGELFF. The CDR3 nucleotides read TGTGCCAGTTCCGGAGGGGGGCTAGGGACCGGGGAGCTGTTTTTT.